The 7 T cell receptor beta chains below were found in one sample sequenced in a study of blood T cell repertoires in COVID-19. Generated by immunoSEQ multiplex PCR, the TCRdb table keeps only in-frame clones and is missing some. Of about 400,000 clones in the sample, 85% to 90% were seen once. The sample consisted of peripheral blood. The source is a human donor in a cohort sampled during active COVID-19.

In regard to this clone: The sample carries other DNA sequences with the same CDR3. The CDR3 is CASSEGGDTEAFF. Here the CDR3 DNA reads TGTGCCAGCAGCGAAGGGGGGGACACTGAAGCTTTCTTT. The V gene is TRBV9, the J gene TRBJ1-1; possibly TRBD1 for D (6 bases). The germline V and J ends were trimmed by 3 bases and 3 bases, with 9 bases remaining between them. This CDR3 comprises 13 residues. Germline lookup yields CDR1 SGDLS and CDR2 YYNGEE.

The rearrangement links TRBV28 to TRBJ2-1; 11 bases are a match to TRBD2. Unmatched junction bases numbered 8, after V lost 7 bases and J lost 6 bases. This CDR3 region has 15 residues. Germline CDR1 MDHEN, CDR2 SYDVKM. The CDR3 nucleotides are TGTGCCAGCACCCGAGGTAGCGGGAGGGCCAATGAGCAGTTCTTC. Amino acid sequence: CASTRGSGRANEQFF.

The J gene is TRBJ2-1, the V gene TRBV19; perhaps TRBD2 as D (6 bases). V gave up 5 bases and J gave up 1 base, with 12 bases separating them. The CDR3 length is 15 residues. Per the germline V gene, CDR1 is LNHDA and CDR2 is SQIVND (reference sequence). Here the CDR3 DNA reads TGTGCCAGTAGTGGGCTCCGGGGGTCCTACAATGAGCAGTTCTTC. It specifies CASSGLRGSYNEQFF.

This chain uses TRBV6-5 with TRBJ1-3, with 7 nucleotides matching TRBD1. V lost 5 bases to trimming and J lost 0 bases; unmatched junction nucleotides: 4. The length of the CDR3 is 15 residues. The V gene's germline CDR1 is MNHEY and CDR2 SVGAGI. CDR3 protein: CASSQDRFSGNTIYF. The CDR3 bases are TGTGCCAGCAGTCAGGACAGGTTCTCTGGAAACACCATATATTTT.

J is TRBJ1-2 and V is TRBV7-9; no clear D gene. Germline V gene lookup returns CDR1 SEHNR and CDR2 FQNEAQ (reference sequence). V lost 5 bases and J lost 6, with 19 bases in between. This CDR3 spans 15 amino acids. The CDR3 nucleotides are TGTGCCAGCAGCCGCTTCGGCGCCAGAGGGAATGGCTACACCTTC. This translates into CASSRFGARGNGYTF.

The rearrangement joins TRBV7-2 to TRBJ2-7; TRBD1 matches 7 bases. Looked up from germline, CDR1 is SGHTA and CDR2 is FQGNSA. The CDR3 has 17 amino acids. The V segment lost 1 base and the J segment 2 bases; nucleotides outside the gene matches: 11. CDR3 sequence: CASSLVGRGFGAYEQYF. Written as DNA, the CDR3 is TGTGCCAGCAGCTTAGTTGGCAGGGGGTTTGGGGCCTACGAGCAGTACTTC.

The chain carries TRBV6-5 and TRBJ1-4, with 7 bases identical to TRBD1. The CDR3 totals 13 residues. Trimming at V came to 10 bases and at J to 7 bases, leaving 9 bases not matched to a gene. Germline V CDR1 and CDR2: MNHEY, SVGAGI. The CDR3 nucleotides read TGTGCCACCCACAGGGGTATCGGTGAAAAACTGTTTTTT. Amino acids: CATHRGIGEKLFF.